This TCR beta chain was captured by sequencing in a study of T cells in Graves' hyperthyroidism and ophthalmopathy. This clonotype occurred a few times. Amplified TCR beta CDR3 regions came from RNA transcripts. The HTBI set primed first-round TCR CDR3 RT-PCR. In TCRdb, the multiplex PCR reads were re-called with MiXCR into one record per CDR3 protein. The data show about 290,000 distinct CDR3 sequences, 15% to 20% seen once. The CDR3 spans 20 residues. CDR1 and CDR2 from the germline V gene are DFQATT and SNEGSKA (reference sequence). Trimming removed 3 bases at V and 2 bases at J, with 32 bases between. Those patients with uncontrolled infection, other autoimmune disease, pregnancy or lactation were excluded.

This receptor was identified in a woman aged 55-75 years with Graves' ophthalmopathy. The V call is TRBV20-1, the J call TRBJ2-7; D possibly matches TRBD1 or TRBD2 (6 bases each). The sequencing input was blood. The CDR3 bases are TGCAGTGCTAGCGGGTTACTTGGTGGAGGGGACATCACAGGAGCCTACGAGCAGTACTTC. Protein sequence: CSASGLLGGGDITGAYEQYF.